These 7 T cell receptor beta chains were sequenced from one sample in a study of T cell changes during pregnancy in multiple sclerosis. Produced via immunoSEQ multiplex PCR; TCRdb's table is partial and in-frame only. The table records about 18,000 clones, less than 90% of them present only once. The material sequenced was CD8+ T cells from peripheral blood mononuclear cells, taken in the third trimester of pregnancy. These receptors were collected from a female donor in good health, enrolled as a control in a pregnancy study.

J is TRBJ1-1 and V is TRBV14; perhaps TRBD1 as D (6 bases). The CDR3 loop spans 14 amino acids. V was shortened by 3 bases and J by 4 bases, with 12 bases between the two germline ends. Germline V gene data show CDR1 as SGHDN and CDR2 as FVKESK. The CDR3 reads CASSHRGALTEAFF. DNA for the CDR3: TGTGCCAGCAGCCACCGGGGGGCCCTCACTGAAGCTTTCTTT.

The chain joins TRBV30 to TRBJ2-2, with 7 positions matching TRBD2. After removal of 2 bases from V and 7 bases from J, the junction contained 10 bases not matched to a gene. The V gene's germline CDR1 is GTSNPN and CDR2 SVGIG (reference sequence). The CDR3 sequence is 15 residues long. The CDR3 DNA sequence: TGTGCCTGGAGTACCCAGACGGGAGGTGGCGGGGAGCTGTTTTTT. Translating gives CAWSTQTGGGGELFF. Combining the CDR3 with reference TRBV30 and TRBJ2-2 gives the whole variable domain SQTIHQWPATLVQPVGSPLSLECTVEGTSNPNLYWYRQAAGRGLQLLFYSVGIGQISSEVPQNLSASRPQDRQFILSSKKLLLSDSGFYLCAWSTQTGGGGELFFGEGSRLTVL.

This chain joins TRBV7-9 and TRBJ2-1; TRBD2 aligns across 11 bases. The junction had 12 bases not matched to a gene; V was cut back by 4 bases and J by 7 bases. CDR1 is SEHNR, CDR2 FQNEAQ, per germline (reference sequence). The CDR3 contains 17 residues. The CDR3 loop is CASSSTSLAGEENEQFF. The CDR3 nucleotides read TGTGCCAGCAGCTCAACTTCACTAGCGGGAGAGGAGAATGAGCAGTTCTTC.

Points on this clone: A junction boundary mismatches the germline segment, possibly from a read error. V is TRBV5-6 and J is TRBJ1-1, with TRBD1 as a possible D gene (6 bases). The CDR3 is made up of 13 amino acids. CDR1 and CDR2 from the germline V gene are SGHDT and YYEEEE. Here the CDR3 DNA reads TGTGCCAGCCGACAGGAAACGGACACAGAAGCTTTCTTT. Its protein product is CASRQETDTEAFF. The full variable domain, in which reference TRBV5-6 and TRBJ1-1 provide the parts outside the CDR3, is DAGVTQSPTHLIKTRGQQVTLRCSPKSGHDTVSWYQQALGQGPQFIFQYYEEEERQRGNFPDRFSGHQFPNYSSELNVNALLLGDSALYLCASRQETDTEAFFGQGTRLTVV.

The chain joins TRBV11-2 to TRBJ2-7, with 8 nucleotides matching TRBD2. With 3 bases clipped from V and 3 bases from J, the junction kept 4 bases outside the gene matches. The CDR3 has 14 residues. From germline, CDR1 is SGHAT and CDR2 FQNNGV. CDR3 residues: CASSFTSGDYEQYF. The CDR3 DNA reads as TGTGCCAGCAGCTTTACTAGCGGAGACTACGAGCAGTACTTC.

CDR3 DNA: TGCGCCAGCAGCCAAGAGCGGGGGGGCCAAGAGACCCAGTACTTC. Protein sequence: CASSQERGGQETQYF. The chain employs TRBV4-3 and TRBJ2-5; 9 bases are shared with TRBD2. V was clipped by 0 bases and J by 1 base; unmatched bases: 0. Germline-derived CDR1 and CDR2 are LGHNA and YSLEER. The CDR3 is made up of 15 amino acids.

This clone was picked up one time. The chain couples TRBV5-4 to TRBJ2-7; 11 bases map to TRBD2. Germline V gene lookup returns CDR1 SGHNT and CDR2 YYREEE (reference sequence). The CDR3 loop spans 15 amino acids. Trimming at V came to 4 bases and at J to 6 bases, leaving 9 bases not matched to a gene. CDR3 sequence: CASSPASGRRGEQYF. The CDR3 region has the DNA TGTGCCAGCAGCCCCGCTAGCGGGAGGAGGGGCGAGCAGTACTTC.